Listed below are T cell receptor beta chains from one sample, sequenced in a study of OX40 agonist ivuxolimab in advanced cancers. Profiled with immunoSEQ multiplex PCR; TCRdb holds only in-frame clones, not every one. The sample lists some 100,000 clones, 80% to 90% occurring once. The sequences come from CD4+ or CD8+ T cells sorted from blood, collected in a trial of the OX40 agonist ivuxolimab. These receptors were obtained from an adult with an advanced solid tumor such as melanoma, head and neck, liver or kidney cancer. Both conserved end residues are part of each CDR3. The order of the fields is V gene, J gene, clone size, D gene, CDR3 DNA, CDR3 protein. A D gene is named only where the DNA matches it firmly. Only part of the rows carry a size: once, few, many, or a class if the clone is expanded.

TRBV6-5	TRBJ2-5	NA	TRBD2	TGTGCCAGCTCCGGCTTAGCGGGGGGAGAGACCCAGTACTTC	CASSGLAGGETQYF
TRBV7-2	TRBJ2-5	NA	TRBD2	TGTGCCAGTAGACGGGGGGATCAAGAGACCCAGTACTTC	CASRRGDQETQYF
TRBV11-2	TRBJ1-1	NA	NA	TGTGCCAGCAGCTCCAGGGAAACAGTTAACACTGAAGCTTTCTTT	CASSSRETVNTEAFF
TRBV5-1	TRBJ1-3	NA	NA	TGCGCCAGCAGCTCCTCCGGGACGGTGGGAAACACCATATATTTT	CASSSSGTVGNTIYF
TRBV6-5	TRBJ1-2	NA	NA	TGTGCCAGCTCCGCAACAGGGAATGGCTACACCTTC	CASSATGNGYTF
TRBV5-1	TRBJ2-3	NA	NA	TGCGCCAGCAGCCCGCAAGACGCGACTACGCAGTATTTT	CASSPQDATTQYF
TRBV5-4	TRBJ1-4	NA	NA	TGTGCCAGCAGCTTTAAAGGGTTTAGTGAAAAACTGTTTTTT	CASSFKGFSEKLFF
TRBV7-2	TRBJ1-1	NA	NA	TGTGCCAGCAGCCCGAGGGGGGGGCAGACAAACACTGAAGCTTTCTTT	CASSPRGGQTNTEAFF
TRBV9	TRBJ1-1	NA	NA	TGTGCCAGCAGCCCGCAAAGGGGTGGGACTGAAGCTTTCTTT	CASSPQRGGTEAFF
TRBV7-2	TRBJ1-5	NA	NA	TGTGCCAGCAGCTTAGGGTATGGAAACAATCAGCCCCAGCATTTT	CASSLGYGNNQPQHF
TRBV4-2	TRBJ1-4	NA	NA	TGTGCCAGCAGCCCCCGTACGTCGGAAGAAAAACTGTTTTTT	CASSPRTSEEKLFF
TRBV4-3	TRBJ2-7	NA	NA	TGCGCCAGCAGCCAAGATGGGGCAGGGGTGGGCTACGAGCAGTACTTC	CASSQDGAGVGYEQYF
TRBV7-2	TRBJ1-1	NA	NA	TGTGCCAGCAGTTTCCGGGAAAACACTGAAGCTTTCTTT	CASSFRENTEAFF
TRBV18	TRBJ1-1	NA	NA	TGTGCCAGCTCACCACCGATTACAGGGACTGAAGCTTTCTTT	CASSPPITGTEAFF
TRBV27	TRBJ1-4	NA	NA	TGTGCCAGCAGACCCCGGGCAGGAACTAATGAAAAACTGTTTTTT	CASRPRAGTNEKLFF
TRBV6-6	TRBJ2-7	NA	TRBD1	TGTGCCAGCAGGACAGGGGTTGCCTACGAGCAGTACTTC	CASRTGVAYEQYF
TRBV28	TRBJ2-7	once	TRBD1	TGTGCCAGCAGAAAGACAGGGTCCCACGAGCAGTACTTC	CASRKTGSHEQYF
TRBV28	TRBJ1-2	once	NA	TGTGCCAGCAGTTCCCACCCAGGCTACACCTTC	CASSSHPGYTF
TRBV4-3	TRBJ1-1	NA	NA	TGCGCCAGCGGTCAGGGGATGAGGACTGAAGCTTTCTTT	CASGQGMRTEAFF
TRBV15	TRBJ1-5	NA	TRBD1	TGTGCCACCATGGGACAGAAAAATCAGCCCCAGCATTTT	CATMGQKNQPQHF
TRBV5-1	TRBJ2-6	NA	TRBD1	TGCGCCAGCAGCTTTAGGTCAGGGGGTTACTCTGGGGCCAACGTCCTGACTTTC	CASSFRSGGYSGANVLTF
TRBV29-1	TRBJ2-5	NA	NA	TGCAGCGTTGAACCCAGGTGGACCCAAGAGACCCAGTACTTC	CSVEPRWTQETQYF
TRBV4-1	TRBJ1-2	once	NA	TGCGCCAGCTCTAGGGAGCCGCCATTTACTTTCTACACCTTC	CASSREPPFTFYTF
TRBV6-1	TRBJ2-5	NA	NA	TGTGCCAGCAGCACAGGGATCCTACAGACCCAGTACTTC	CASSTGILQTQYF
TRBV2	TRBJ2-1	NA	TRBD1	TGTGCCAGCAGCGAAACAGGGGGCTGGACCTACAATGAGCAGTTCTTC	CASSETGGWTYNEQFF
TRBV7-2	TRBJ1-1	NA	NA	TGTGCCAGCAGCCCCCAGATGGGGAACACTGAAGCTTTCTTT	CASSPQMGNTEAFF
TRBV6-6	TRBJ1-2	NA	TRBD1	TGTGCCAGCACCCCCGGGACAGGGGAAAATGGCTACACCTTC	CASTPGTGENGYTF
TRBV19	TRBJ2-5	once	TRBD2	TGTGCCAGTAGTATGGGACTAGCGGGGGGCCGAGAGACCCAGTACTTC	CASSMGLAGGRETQYF
TRBV6-5	TRBJ1-1	NA	TRBD1	TGTGCCAGCAGTTACCGGGACAGGGACGAAGCTTTCTTT	CASSYRDRDEAFF
TRBV5-4	TRBJ2-1	once	NA	TGTGCCAGCAGCTTATCCGGCGCGTACAATGAGCAGTTCTTC	CASSLSGAYNEQFF
TRBV18	TRBJ2-6	NA	TRBD1	TGTGCCAGCTCACCACCAGTGGGACAGGGGGCCGGTGGGGCCAACGTCCTGACTTTC	CASSPPVGQGAGGANVLTF
TRBV7-2	TRBJ1-5	NA	TRBD1	TGTGCCAGCAGCTCCCAGGACAGGGATAGCAATCAGCCCCAGCATTTT	CASSSQDRDSNQPQHF
TRBV27	TRBJ2-2	once	NA	TGTGCCAGCAGTTTATCGCGGGTTGTCGGGGAGCTGTTTTTT	CASSLSRVVGELFF
TRBV7-3	TRBJ2-3	NA	NA	TGTGCCAGCAGCCTCCGCCAACCAGATACGCAGTATTTT	CASSLRQPDTQYF
TRBV10-1	TRBJ2-1	NA	NA	TGCGCCAGCAGTGAGTGGGGAAAAGGCTACAATGAGCAGTTCTTC	CASSEWGKGYNEQFF
TRBV28	TRBJ2-7	once	NA	TGTGCCAGCGGCCGGTACGAGCAGTACTTC	CASGRYEQYF
TRBV10-3	TRBJ1-5	NA	TRBD1	TGTGCCATCGGGCTCACAGGGGGAAGCAATCAGCCCCAGCATTTT	CAIGLTGGSNQPQHF
TRBV25-1	TRBJ1-5	NA	NA	TGTGCCAGCAGTCCCCGGGACGGCGGAGATCAGCCCCAGCATTTT	CASSPRDGGDQPQHF
TRBV7-3	TRBJ2-3	NA	NA	TGTGCCAGCAGCTTTGACCCGGATGGTACGCAGTATTTT	CASSFDPDGTQYF
TRBV4-3	TRBJ2-1	NA	NA	TGCGCCAGCAGCCAAGGGGGATGGGGCAGGGATTACAATGAGCAGTTCTTC	CASSQGGWGRDYNEQFF
TRBV7-2	TRBJ1-4	NA	NA	TGTGCCAGCAGCCAAACAGGTCGTAATGAAAAACTGTTTTTT	CASSQTGRNEKLFF
TRBV6-5	TRBJ2-7	NA	TRBD1	TGTGCCAGCAGTTACGACTTACTAGGGGGCAAGTACGAGCAGTACTTC	CASSYDLLGGKYEQYF
TRBV6-1	TRBJ2-2	NA	NA	TGTGCCAGCAGTGAAGCGGTGGGGGGGCCGACCGGGGAGCTGTTTTTT	CASSEAVGGPTGELFF
TRBV7-8	TRBJ1-1	NA	NA	TGTGCCAGCAGCTCGGGACACAACACTGAAGCTTTCTTT	CASSSGHNTEAFF
TRBV7-9	TRBJ2-7	few	TRBD1	TGTGCCAGCAGCTCGAGAACAGGGGTAACCGAGCAGTACTTC	CASSSRTGVTEQYF
TRBV9	TRBJ2-3	NA	NA	TGTGCCAGCAGCGTAGGCTCTGAGTCTGACTTTTATTTT	CASSVGSESDFYF
TRBV2	TRBJ2-4	NA	NA	TGTGCCAGTGCACGAGGCATTCAGTACTTC	CASARGIQYF
TRBV18	TRBJ1-1	few	NA	TGTGCCAGCTCACCAAGGCGGGATAAGAACACTGAAGCTTTCTTT	CASSPRRDKNTEAFF
TRBV9	TRBJ2-3	NA	NA	TGTGCCAGCAGCTTCCTCCTTGGAGGTACGCAGTATTTT	CASSFLLGGTQYF
TRBV19	TRBJ1-5	NA	NA	TGTGCCAGTATGTTTAGGGGAGGGGGGCAGCCCCAGCATTTT	CASMFRGGGQPQHF
TRBV7-7	TRBJ2-5	once	TRBD2	TGTGCTAGCAGCCAAGAGGGGGTGGCTAGCGGGGTAGAGACCCAGTACTTC	CASSQEGVASGVETQYF
TRBV5-1	TRBJ2-1	NA	TRBD2	TGCGCCAGCAGCTTGGTTGGACTAGGGGAAAATGAGCAGTTCTTC	CASSLVGLGENEQFF
TRBV29-1	TRBJ2-3	NA	TRBD1	TGCAGCGTTGTAAGGGGGCACACAGATACGCAGTATTTT	CSVVRGHTDTQYF
TRBV5-1	TRBJ2-5	NA	NA	TGCGCCAGCAGCTTGGTCGGGGCGGAGACCCAGTACTTC	CASSLVGAETQYF
TRBV29-1	TRBJ2-7	NA	TRBD1	TGCAGCGTTGAATCTGCAGGGGGCTACGAGCAGTACTTC	CSVESAGGYEQYF
TRBV5-8	TRBJ2-1	once	TRBD2	TGTGCCAGCAGCTTTTCTGGTAGCGGGGGGTACAATGAGCAGTTCTTC	CASSFSGSGGYNEQFF
TRBV18	TRBJ2-6	NA	NA	TGTGCCAGCTCACCTCTCCGAGGGAACTCTGGGGCCAACGTCCTGACTTTC	CASSPLRGNSGANVLTF
TRBV30	TRBJ1-6	NA	NA	TGTGCCTGGAGTGTACGGGGCGCCTATAATTCACCCCTCCACTTT	CAWSVRGAYNSPLHF